This T cell receptor beta chain was sequenced in a study of blood T cell repertoires in COVID-19. Study information: Collection of acute and convalescent COVID-19 samples took place in the United States, Italy and Spain. Nucleic acid was either cDNA or gDNA, and it came from T cells, B-cell-depleted T cells, or PBMCs.

The authors' processing: Quantification of nucleated cells was approximated via reference gene primer amplification. Sequencing used immunoSEQ multiplex PCR; TCRdb keeps in-frame clones, though not all of them. Clone size and V and J calls were adopted from that table, with D and trimming inferred from the DNA. The sample includes 100,000 or so clones, around nine tenths seen only once; the top ten take 5.7%. This CDR3 is built from 15 residues. CDR1 is MNHNY, CDR2 SVGAGI, per germline (reference sequence). V shed 6 bases and J 3 bases; nucleotides not matched to a gene: 10. Material for sequencing was peripheral blood. This sequence originates from a man between 65 and 79 years old with acute or convalescent COVID-19. The J gene is TRBJ2-7, the V gene TRBV6-6, with 8 bases that match TRBD1. In DNA, the CDR3 is TGTGCCAGCAGCCACCAGGGGGCGAAAGTCTACGAGCAGTACTTC. It translates to CASSHQGAKVYEQYF.